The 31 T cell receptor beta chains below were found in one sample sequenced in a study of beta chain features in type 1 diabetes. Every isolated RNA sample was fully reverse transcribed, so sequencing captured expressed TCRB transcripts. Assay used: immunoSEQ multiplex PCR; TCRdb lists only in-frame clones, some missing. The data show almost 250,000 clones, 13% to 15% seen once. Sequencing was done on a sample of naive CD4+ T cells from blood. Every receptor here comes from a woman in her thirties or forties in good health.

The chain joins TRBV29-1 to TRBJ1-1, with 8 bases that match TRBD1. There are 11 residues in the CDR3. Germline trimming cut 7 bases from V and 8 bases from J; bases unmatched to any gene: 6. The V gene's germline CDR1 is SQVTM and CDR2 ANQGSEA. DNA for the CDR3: TGCAGCGGGGGACAGGATCGCGAAGCTTTCTTT. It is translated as CSGGQDREAFF.

CDR3 sequence: CASSSRFGFNEKLFF. In DNA, the CDR3 is TGTGCCAGCAGCTCGCGATTCGGGTTTAATGAAAAACTGTTTTTT. The genes are TRBV5-6 and TRBJ1-4; no clear D gene. CDR3 length: 15 amino acids. Per the germline V gene, CDR1 is SGHDT and CDR2 is YYEEEE. V dropped 3 bases and J dropped 4 bases, with 13 bases sitting between them. Looking up the rest from reference TRBV5-6 and TRBJ1-4 gives the full variable domain: DAGVTQSPTHLIKTRGQQVTLRCSPKSGHDTVSWYQQALGQGPQFIFQYYEEEERQRGNFPDRFSGHQFPNYSSELNVNALLLGDSALYLCASSSRFGFNEKLFFGSGTQLSVL.

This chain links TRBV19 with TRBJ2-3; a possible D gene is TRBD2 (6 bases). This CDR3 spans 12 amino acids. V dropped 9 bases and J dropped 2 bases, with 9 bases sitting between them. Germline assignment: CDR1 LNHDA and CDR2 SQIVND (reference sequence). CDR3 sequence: CASRGNTDTQYF. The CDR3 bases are TGTGCCAGCCGGGGGAACACAGATACGCAGTATTTT.

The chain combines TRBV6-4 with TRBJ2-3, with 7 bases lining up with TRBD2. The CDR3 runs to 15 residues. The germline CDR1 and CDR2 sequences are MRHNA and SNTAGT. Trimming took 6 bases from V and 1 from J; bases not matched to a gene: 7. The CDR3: CASSPSGVGTDTQYF. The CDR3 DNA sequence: TGTGCCAGCAGCCCAAGCGGGGTCGGCACAGATACGCAGTATTTT.

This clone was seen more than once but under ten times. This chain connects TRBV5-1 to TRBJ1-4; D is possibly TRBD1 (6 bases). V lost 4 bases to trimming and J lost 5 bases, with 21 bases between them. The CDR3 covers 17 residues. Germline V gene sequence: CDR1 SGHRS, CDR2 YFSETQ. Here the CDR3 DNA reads TGCGCCAGCAGCCCCGGACTAGCGGGGGGGCCCAATGAAAAACTGTTTTTT. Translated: CASSPGLAGGPNEKLFF.

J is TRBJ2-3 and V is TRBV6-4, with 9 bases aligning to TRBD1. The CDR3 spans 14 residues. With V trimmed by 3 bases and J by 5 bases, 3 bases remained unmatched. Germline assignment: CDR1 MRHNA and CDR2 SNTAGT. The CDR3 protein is CASSEGQGIDTQYF. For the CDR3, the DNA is TGTGCCAGCAGTGAGGGACAGGGTATAGATACGCAGTATTTT.

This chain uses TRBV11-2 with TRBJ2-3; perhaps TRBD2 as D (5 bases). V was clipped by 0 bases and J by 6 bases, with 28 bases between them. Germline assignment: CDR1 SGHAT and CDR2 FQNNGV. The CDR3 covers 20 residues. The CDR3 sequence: CASSLELGLPTHASRDTQYF. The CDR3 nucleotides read TGTGCCAGCAGCTTAGAACTTGGACTCCCCACACACGCATCCCGGGATACGCAGTATTTT.

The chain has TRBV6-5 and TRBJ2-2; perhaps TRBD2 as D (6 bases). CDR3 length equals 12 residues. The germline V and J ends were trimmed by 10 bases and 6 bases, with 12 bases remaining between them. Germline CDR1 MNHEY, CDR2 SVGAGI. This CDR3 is CAITGGAGELFF. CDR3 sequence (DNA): TGTGCCATCACCGGGGGAGCCGGGGAGCTGTTTTTT.

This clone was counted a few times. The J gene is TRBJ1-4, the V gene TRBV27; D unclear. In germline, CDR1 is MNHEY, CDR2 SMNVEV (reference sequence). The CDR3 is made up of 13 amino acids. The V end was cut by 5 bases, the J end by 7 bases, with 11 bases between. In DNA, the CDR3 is TGTGCCAGCAGTCTTGTAGTTGGTGAAAAACTGTTTTTT. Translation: CASSLVVGEKLFF. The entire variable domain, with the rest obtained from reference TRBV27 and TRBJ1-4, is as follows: EAQVTQNPRYLITVTGKKLTVTCSQNMNHEYMSWYRQDPGLGLRQIYYSMNVEVTDKGDVPEGYKVSRKEKRNFPLILESPSPNQTSLYFCASSLVVGEKLFFGSGTQLSVL.

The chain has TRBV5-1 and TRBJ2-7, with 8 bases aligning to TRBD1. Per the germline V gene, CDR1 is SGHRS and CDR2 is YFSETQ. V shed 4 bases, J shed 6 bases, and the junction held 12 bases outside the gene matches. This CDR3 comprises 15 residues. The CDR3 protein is CASSPLEQGVSEQYF. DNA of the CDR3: TGCGCCAGCAGCCCCTTGGAACAGGGGGTCTCCGAGCAGTACTTC.

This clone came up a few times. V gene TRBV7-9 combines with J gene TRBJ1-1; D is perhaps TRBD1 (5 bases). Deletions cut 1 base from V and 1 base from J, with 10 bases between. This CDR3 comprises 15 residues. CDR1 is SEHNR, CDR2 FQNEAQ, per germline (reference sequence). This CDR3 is CASSLDRGTNTEAFF. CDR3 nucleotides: TGTGCCAGCAGCTTAGACCGGGGGACGAACACTGAAGCTTTCTTT.

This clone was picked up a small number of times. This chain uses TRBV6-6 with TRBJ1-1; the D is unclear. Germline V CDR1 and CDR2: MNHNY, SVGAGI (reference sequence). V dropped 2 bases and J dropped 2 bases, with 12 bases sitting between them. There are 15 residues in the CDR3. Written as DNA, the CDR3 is TGTGCCAGCAGTTACAATAGGCAGGTTAACACTGAAGCTTTCTTT. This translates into CASSYNRQVNTEAFF.

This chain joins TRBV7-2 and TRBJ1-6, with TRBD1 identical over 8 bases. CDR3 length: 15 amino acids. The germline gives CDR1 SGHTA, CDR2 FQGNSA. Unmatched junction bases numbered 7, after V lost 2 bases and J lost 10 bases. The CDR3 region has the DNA TGTGCCAGCAGCTTACGGACAGGGCCGCGGTCACCCCTCCACTTT. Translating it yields CASSLRTGPRSPLHF.

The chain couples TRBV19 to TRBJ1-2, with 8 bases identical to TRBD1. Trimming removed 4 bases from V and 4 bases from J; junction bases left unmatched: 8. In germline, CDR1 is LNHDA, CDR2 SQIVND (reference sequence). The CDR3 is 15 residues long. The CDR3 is CASSKGGQGGYGYTF. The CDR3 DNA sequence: TGTGCCAGTAGTAAAGGAGGACAGGGAGGCTATGGCTACACCTTC.

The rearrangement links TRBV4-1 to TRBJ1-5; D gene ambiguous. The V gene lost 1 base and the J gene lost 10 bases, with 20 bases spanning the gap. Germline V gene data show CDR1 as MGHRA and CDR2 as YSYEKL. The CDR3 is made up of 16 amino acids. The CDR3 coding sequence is TGCGCCAGCAGCCAAGGTGAGGGATGGTCACCTTTTCCCCAGCATTTT. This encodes CASSQGEGWSPFPQHF.

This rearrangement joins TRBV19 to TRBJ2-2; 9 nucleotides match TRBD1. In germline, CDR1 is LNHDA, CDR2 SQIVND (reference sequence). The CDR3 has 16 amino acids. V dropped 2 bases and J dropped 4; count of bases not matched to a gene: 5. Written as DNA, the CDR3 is TGTGCCAGTAGTATAAGGGGACAGGGCGGCACCGGGGAGCTGTTTTTT. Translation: CASSIRGQGGTGELFF.

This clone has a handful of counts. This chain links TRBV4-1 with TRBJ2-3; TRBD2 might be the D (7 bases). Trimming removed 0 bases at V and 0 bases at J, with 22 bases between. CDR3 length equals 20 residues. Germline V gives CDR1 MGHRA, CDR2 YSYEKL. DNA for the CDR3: TGCGCCAGCAGCCAAGAAATGGGGGCGGGGGCCCCATTTAGCACAGATACGCAGTATTTT. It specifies CASSQEMGAGAPFSTDTQYF.

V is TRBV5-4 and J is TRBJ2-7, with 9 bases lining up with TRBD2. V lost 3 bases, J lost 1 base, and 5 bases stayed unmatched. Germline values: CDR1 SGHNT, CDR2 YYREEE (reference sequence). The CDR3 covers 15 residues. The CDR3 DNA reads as TGTGCCAGCAGCTACCCAGCGGGGGGTTCCTACGAGCAGTACTTC. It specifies CASSYPAGGSYEQYF.

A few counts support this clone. The DNA for the CDR3 is TGCGCCAGCAGCTTGGGGGCGCAGGTGCAAGAGACCCAGTACTTC. Translating it yields CASSLGAQVQETQYF. The chain couples TRBV5-1 to TRBJ2-5; D is uncertain. The CDR3 runs 15 residues. Germline V CDR1 and CDR2: SGHRS, YFSETQ. V was shortened by 0 bases and J by 2 bases, with 11 bases between the two germline ends.

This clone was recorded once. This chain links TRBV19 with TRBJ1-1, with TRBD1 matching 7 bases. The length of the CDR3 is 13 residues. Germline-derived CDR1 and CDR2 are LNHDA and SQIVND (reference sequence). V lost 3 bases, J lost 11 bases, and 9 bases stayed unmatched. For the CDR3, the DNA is TGTGCCAGTAGTATCGAGGCAGGGGGAATGGCTTTCTTT. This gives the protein CASSIEAGGMAFF.

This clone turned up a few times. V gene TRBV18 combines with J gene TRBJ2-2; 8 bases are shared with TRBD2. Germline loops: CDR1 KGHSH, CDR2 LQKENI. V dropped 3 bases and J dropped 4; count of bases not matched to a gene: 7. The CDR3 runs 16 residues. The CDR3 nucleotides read TGTGCCAGCTCACCCCTGGACGCGGGGGGCACCGGGGAGCTGTTTTTT. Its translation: CASSPLDAGGTGELFF.

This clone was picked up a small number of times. The CDR3 sequence is CASSQVGALIGNTIYF. The DNA of the CDR3 is TGCGCCAGCAGCCAAGTAGGGGCCCTGATAGGAAACACCATATATTTT. The gene calls are TRBV4-3 and TRBJ1-3, with D possibly being TRBD1 (5 bases). This CDR3 region has 16 residues. CDR1 LGHNA and CDR2 YSLEER come from the germline V gene. V lost 1 base and J 4 bases, leaving 14 bases between the germline ends.

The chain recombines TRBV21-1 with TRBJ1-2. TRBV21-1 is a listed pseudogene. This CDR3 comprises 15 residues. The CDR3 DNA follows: TGTGCCAGCAGCGTGAAGACTAAGAGGAACTATGGCTACACCTTC. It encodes CASSVKTKRNYGYTF.

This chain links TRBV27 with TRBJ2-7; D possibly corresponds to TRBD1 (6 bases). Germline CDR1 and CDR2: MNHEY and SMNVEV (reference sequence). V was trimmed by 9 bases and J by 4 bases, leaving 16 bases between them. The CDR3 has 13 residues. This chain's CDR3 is CASRYQGKYEQYF. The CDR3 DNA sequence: TGTGCCAGTCGATATCAGGGGAAGTACGAGCAGTACTTC.

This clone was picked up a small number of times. Here the CDR3 reads CASSLSEGLGTEAFF. DNA for the CDR3: TGTGCCAGCAGCTTATCGGAGGGGTTAGGCACTGAAGCTTTCTTT. This sequence joins TRBV11-1 and TRBJ1-1, with D perhaps matching TRBD1 (5 bases). Germline CDR1 and CDR2: SGHAT and FQDESV (reference sequence). V lost 2 bases and J 4 bases, leaving 14 bases between the germline ends. CDR3 length: 15 residues.

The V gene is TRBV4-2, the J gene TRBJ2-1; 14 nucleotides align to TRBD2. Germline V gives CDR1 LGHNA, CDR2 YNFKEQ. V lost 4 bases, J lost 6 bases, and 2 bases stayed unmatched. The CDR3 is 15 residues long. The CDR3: CASSPGLAGANEQFF. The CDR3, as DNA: TGTGCCAGCAGCCCGGGACTAGCGGGGGCCAATGAGCAGTTCTTC.

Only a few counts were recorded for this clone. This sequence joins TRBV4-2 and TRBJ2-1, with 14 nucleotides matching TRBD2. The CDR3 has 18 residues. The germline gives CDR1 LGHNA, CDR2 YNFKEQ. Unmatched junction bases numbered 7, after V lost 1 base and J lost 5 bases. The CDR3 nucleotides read TGTGCCAGCAGCCAAGCACCGGGACTAGCGGGGGTCCACAATGAGCAGTTCTTC. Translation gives CASSQAPGLAGVHNEQFF.

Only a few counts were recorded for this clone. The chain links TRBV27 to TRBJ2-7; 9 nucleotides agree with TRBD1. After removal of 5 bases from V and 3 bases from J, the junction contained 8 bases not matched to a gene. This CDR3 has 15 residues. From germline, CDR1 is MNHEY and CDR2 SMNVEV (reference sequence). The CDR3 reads CASSRMRTGDYEQYF. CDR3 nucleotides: TGTGCCAGCAGTCGAATGAGGACAGGGGACTACGAGCAGTACTTC.

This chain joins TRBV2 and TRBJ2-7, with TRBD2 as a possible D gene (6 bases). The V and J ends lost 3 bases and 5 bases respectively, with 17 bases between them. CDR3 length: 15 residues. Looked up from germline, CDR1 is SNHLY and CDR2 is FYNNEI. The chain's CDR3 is CASSDGLAPVNEQYF. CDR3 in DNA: TGTGCCAGCAGTGATGGGCTAGCGCCTGTGAACGAGCAGTACTTC.

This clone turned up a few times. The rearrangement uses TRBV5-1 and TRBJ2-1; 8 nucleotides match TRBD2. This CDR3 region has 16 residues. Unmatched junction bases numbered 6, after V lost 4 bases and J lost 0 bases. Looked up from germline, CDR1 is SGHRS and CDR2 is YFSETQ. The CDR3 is CASSRGGVSSYNEQFF. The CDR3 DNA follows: TGCGCCAGCAGCCGGGGGGGCGTCAGCTCCTACAATGAGCAGTTCTTC.

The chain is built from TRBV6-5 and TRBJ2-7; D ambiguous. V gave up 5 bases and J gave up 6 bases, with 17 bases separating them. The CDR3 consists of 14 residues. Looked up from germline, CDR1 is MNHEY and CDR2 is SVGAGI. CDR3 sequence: CASSLLKSGGEQYF. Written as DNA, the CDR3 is TGTGCCAGCAGTCTCTTGAAATCTGGCGGCGAGCAGTACTTC.